This T cell receptor beta chain was profiled in a study of blood T cell repertoires in COVID-19. Study at large: PBMCs, B-cell-depleted T cells, or T cells provided the cDNA or gDNA that made up the material.

V lost 7 bases and J 5 bases, leaving 15 bases between the germline ends. The CDR3 extends over 15 amino acids. Germline V gives CDR1 WSHSY, CDR2 SAAADI. Per the original methods: Amplification with reference gene primers provided the estimates of nucleated cell counts. Sequencing was performed with immunoSEQ multiplex PCR; in TCRdb, only in-frame clones are kept and a portion is missing. Clonal size and the V and J genes are those of that table, whereas D and trimming came from the DNA. Of about 34,000 clones in the sample, around 80% are singletons; the top ten hold roughly 14%. The TCR was taken from a man of 80 years or more with active or convalescent COVID-19. Material for sequencing was peripheral blood. The V and J genes are TRBV10-2 and TRBJ1-6; D ambiguous. The CDR3 sequence is CASTQSRVNNSPLHF. In DNA, the CDR3 is TGCGCCAGCACCCAATCGAGGGTGAATAATTCACCCCTCCACTTT.